This T cell receptor beta chain was sequenced in a study of T cell clones after liver transplantation. Sequencing was performed with immunoSEQ multiplex PCR; in TCRdb, only in-frame clones are kept and a portion is missing. The data contain approximately 68,000 clones, 80% of them singletons. The receptor's source is a human donor who received a liver transplant. The material sequenced was CD4+ T cells from blood, taken before liver transplant.

CDR3 bases: TGTGCCAGCAGCTTGAGGGCGGGAGGGGATGAGACCCAGTACTTC. Protein product: CASSLRAGGDETQYF. The chain carries TRBV5-4 and TRBJ2-5; 9 nucleotides line up with TRBD2. The CDR3 is made up of 15 amino acids. V shed 1 base, J shed 5 bases, and the junction held 6 bases outside the gene matches. Germline values: CDR1 SGHNT, CDR2 YYREEE (reference sequence).